A single TCR beta chain is shown here with its context. This could be a read error, since a much larger clone is one nucleotide away. A modified ARM-PCR protocol with three rounds of nested PCR amplified TCRbeta. TCRdb itself ran the multiplex PCR reads through MiXCR, one entry per CDR3 protein. The sample comprises some 95,000 distinct CDR3 sequences, approximately 80% of which are singletons, and less than 40% rests with the top ten. This record belongs to a study of tumor and adjacent non-tumor tissue in lung cancer. This CDR3 is 17 amino acids long. Trimming stripped 4 bases from V and 6 bases from J, with 24 bases between. Germline V gene data show CDR1 as SEHNR and CDR2 as FQNEAQ (reference sequence). No cell sorting was done before RNA was extracted from the tissue. The normal lung tissue was taken more than 3 cm from the tumor edge.

The sequencing input was distant non-tumor lung tissue. This chain connects TRBV7-9 to TRBJ2-5, with D tentatively TRBD2 (8 bases). The source of this sequence is a man in his sixties with small cell lung cancer. CDR3 sequence: CASSSGRDSGPGKTQYF. In DNA, the CDR3 is TGTGCCAGCAGCTCCGGGAGGGACAGTGGACCAGGAAAGACCCAGTACTTC.